These 3 T cell receptor beta chains were sequenced from one sample in a study of blood T cell repertoires in COVID-19. The table came from immunoSEQ multiplex PCR; TCRdb's copy has only in-frame clones and leaves some out. This repertoire shows 120,000 or so clones, about two thirds found once; its top ten account for roughly 0.86%. The sequenced sample was peripheral blood. These receptors were taken from a human donor with acute or convalescent COVID-19. The donor label of this sample is uncertain.

The rearrangement uses TRBV24-1 and TRBJ1-2; D unclear. Germline CDR1 reads KGHDR; CDR2 reads SFDVKD. Trimming removed 5 bases from V and 2 bases from J, with 8 bases in between. The CDR3 runs 13 residues. This chain's CDR3 is CATSAGWNYGYTF. DNA for the CDR3: TGTGCCACCAGTGCGGGGTGGAACTATGGCTACACCTTC.

The chain couples TRBV6-5 to TRBJ2-7, with a weak D call TRBD1 (6 bases). The length of the CDR3 is 14 residues. V lost 4 bases to trimming and J lost 1 base, with 11 bases between them. In germline, CDR1 is MNHEY, CDR2 SVGAGI. The chain's CDR3 is CASSSGQRSYEQYF. In DNA, the CDR3 is TGTGCCAGCAGTTCGGGACAAAGATCCTACGAGCAGTACTTC.

This clone was detected once. V gene TRBV9 combines with J gene TRBJ2-1, with D tentatively TRBD2 (6 bases). Trimming took off 4 bases at V and 8 bases at J, with 13 bases between the two ends. Germline lookup yields CDR1 SGDLS and CDR2 YYNGEE. This CDR3 is 13 amino acids long. CDR3 DNA: TGTGCCAGCAGCAACCCGGGACTCCATGAGCAGTTCTTC. Translation gives CASSNPGLHEQFF.